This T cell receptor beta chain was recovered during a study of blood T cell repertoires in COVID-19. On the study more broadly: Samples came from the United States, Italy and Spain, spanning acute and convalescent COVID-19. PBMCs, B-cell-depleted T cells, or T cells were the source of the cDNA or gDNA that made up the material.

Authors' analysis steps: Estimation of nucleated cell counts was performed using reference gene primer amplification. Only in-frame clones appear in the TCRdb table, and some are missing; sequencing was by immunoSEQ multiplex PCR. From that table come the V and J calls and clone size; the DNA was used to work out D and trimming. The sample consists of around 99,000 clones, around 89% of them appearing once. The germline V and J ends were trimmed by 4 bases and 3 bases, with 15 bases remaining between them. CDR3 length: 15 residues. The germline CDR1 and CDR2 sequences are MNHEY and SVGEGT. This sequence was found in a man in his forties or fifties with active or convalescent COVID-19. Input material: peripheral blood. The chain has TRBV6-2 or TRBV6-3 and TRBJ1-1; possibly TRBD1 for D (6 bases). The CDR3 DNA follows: TGTGCCAGCAGTTCAGGGGAAAGTTGGGACACTGAAGCTTTCTTT. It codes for CASSSGESWDTEAFF.